The 16 T cell receptor beta chains presented below share a single source sample, sequenced in a study of OX40 agonist ivuxolimab in advanced cancers. Profiling relied on immunoSEQ multiplex PCR, and the TCRdb table lists in-frame clones only, not all of them. This sample carries about 89,000 clones, under 95% of them seen once, and the ten largest clones take more than 0.6%. The sequenced sample was CD4+ or CD8+ T cells sorted from blood, obtained in a trial of the OX40 agonist ivuxolimab. All receptors derive from an adult with an advanced solid tumor such as melanoma, head and neck, liver or kidney cancer.

The sample holds one count of this clone. This sequence joins TRBV2 and TRBJ2-5; 8 positions agree with TRBD2. V dropped 1 base and J dropped 4; count of bases not matched to a gene: 11. Germline V gene sequence: CDR1 SNHLY, CDR2 FYNNEI. This CDR3 has 17 residues. The CDR3, as DNA: TGTGCCAGCAGTGAAGAGTTTGGGACTAGTGGGTCAGAGACCCAGTACTTC. Its protein product is CASSEEFGTSGSETQYF.

V gene TRBV7-9 combines with J gene TRBJ2-5; TRBD1 aligns across 7 bases. Germline CDR1 SEHNR, CDR2 FQNEAQ (reference sequence). The CDR3 is made up of 15 amino acids. V was clipped by 5 bases and J by 7 bases; unmatched bases: 13. In nucleotides, the CDR3 is TGTGCCAGCAGCACCGGACAGGTCCCAGTTGGGACCCAGTACTTC. Residues: CASSTGQVPVGTQYF.

This sequence joins TRBV5-1 and TRBJ1-4; D is uncertain. Germline values: CDR1 SGHRS, CDR2 YFSETQ. The CDR3 runs 14 residues. The ends were cut back, 0 bases at V and 8 bases at J, with 11 bases in the middle. CDR3 in amino acids: CASSLGEGREKLFF. The CDR3 nucleotides are TGCGCCAGCAGCTTGGGCGAGGGAAGGGAAAAACTGTTTTTT. The entire variable domain, with the rest obtained from reference TRBV5-1 and TRBJ1-4, is as follows: KAGVTQTPRYLIKTRGQQVTLSCSPISGHRSVSWYQQTPGQGLQFLFEYFSETQRNKGNFPGRFSGRQFSNSRSEMNVSTLELGDSALYLCASSLGEGREKLFFGSGTQLSVL.

This clone was counted a few times. J is TRBJ1-2 and V is TRBV19, with a weak D call TRBD1 (6 bases). Germline CDR1 is LNHDA and CDR2 is SQIVND (reference sequence). Trimming pared 3 bases from V and 2 bases from J, leaving 13 bases between. This CDR3 has 15 amino acids. CDR3 in amino acids: CASSISRDTNYGYTF. CDR3 sequence (DNA): TGTGCCAGTAGTATTTCCCGGGACACGAACTATGGCTACACCTTC.

The chain recombines TRBV9 with TRBJ2-3, with 11 positions matching TRBD1. Looked up from germline, CDR1 is SGDLS and CDR2 is YYNGEE. V lost 1 base, J lost 5 bases, and 3 bases stayed unmatched. The CDR3 runs 15 residues. This CDR3 reads CASSVRTGGQDTQYF. The CDR3 nucleotides are TGTGCCAGCAGCGTAAGGACAGGGGGCCAAGATACGCAGTATTTT.

The V call is TRBV5-1, the J call TRBJ2-5; D not resolved. The CDR3 has 13 residues. CDR1 is SGHRS and CDR2 is YFSETQ in the germline V gene. V shed 0 bases and J shed 4 bases, with 7 bases lying between them. This CDR3 is CASSLGSGETQYF. CDR3 DNA: TGCGCCAGCAGCTTGGGGTCAGGAGAGACCCAGTACTTC.

In its sample, this clone was seen a few times. J is TRBJ2-7 and V is TRBV7-9; 8 nucleotides match TRBD1. V shed 4 bases, J shed 7 bases, and the junction held 9 bases outside the gene matches. CDR3 length: 14 residues. Germline V CDR1 and CDR2: SEHNR, FQNEAQ (reference sequence). CDR3 DNA: TGTGCCAGCAGCTCCGGGACAGGCTTAAATGAGCAGTACTTC. This sequence encodes CASSSGTGLNEQYF. The whole variable domain, remainder taken from reference TRBV7-9 and TRBJ2-7, is DTGVSQNPRHKITKRGQNVTFRCDPISEHNRLYWYRQTLGQGPEFLTYFQNEAQLEKSRLLSDRFSAERPKGSFSTLEIQRTEQGDSAMYLCASSSGTGLNEQYFGPGTRLTVT.

The J gene is TRBJ1-1, the V gene TRBV5-8; D gene ambiguous. Germline V gives CDR1 SGHTS, CDR2 YDEGEE. V lost 0 bases to trimming and J lost 4 bases, with 7 bases between them. This CDR3 is 13 amino acids long. CDR3 region: CASSLEGVTEAFF. DNA for the CDR3: TGTGCCAGCAGCTTGGAGGGCGTCACTGAAGCTTTCTTT.

V usage is TRBV6-6 and J usage is TRBJ2-3; 8 bases agree with TRBD2. The germline CDR1 and CDR2 sequences are MNHNY and SVGAGI (reference sequence). V shed 5 bases, J shed 4 bases, and the junction held 8 bases outside the gene matches. CDR3 length: 15 amino acids. CDR3 nucleotides: TGTGCCAGCAGTCCCCCGGGACTAGGCCCAGATACGCAGTATTTT. Its translation: CASSPPGLGPDTQYF.

J is TRBJ2-3 and V is TRBV20-1; D not resolved. V lost 6 bases and J 8 bases, leaving 9 bases between the germline ends. This CDR3 region has 10 residues. Germline V gene lookup returns CDR1 DFQATT and CDR2 SNEGSKA (reference sequence). The CDR3: CSALWGTQYF. The CDR3 DNA sequence: TGCAGTGCCCTCTGGGGTACGCAGTATTTT.

The CDR3 sequence is CASSTTSGDTDTQYF. The CDR3 bases are TGTGCCAGCTCTACGACTAGCGGGGACACAGATACGCAGTATTTT. This chain connects TRBV18 to TRBJ2-3; TRBD2 agrees at 11 bases. This CDR3 is built from 15 residues. The J segment lost 2 bases and the V segment lost 6 bases, leaving 4 bases of the junction unmatched. CDR1 and CDR2 from the germline V gene are KGHSH and LQKENI.

The chain uses TRBV19 and TRBJ2-1; TRBD2 matches at 8 bases. The germline CDR1 and CDR2 sequences are LNHDA and SQIVND (reference sequence). The CDR3 is 14 amino acids. The junction had 10 bases not matched to a gene; V was cut back by 10 bases and J by 5 bases. As DNA, the CDR3 is TGTGCCACCTACGGGGGGGACCGAGACAATGAGCAGTTCTTC. It specifies CATYGGDRDNEQFF.

This CDR3 is CASSQDLAGGNYEQYF. CDR3 bases: TGCGCCAGCAGCCAAGATCTGGCAGGGGGCAACTACGAGCAGTACTTC. This sequence joins TRBV4-3 and TRBJ2-7, with TRBD1 matching over 8 bases. Germline CDR1 LGHNA, CDR2 YSLEER. CDR3 length: 16 amino acids. J gave up 3 bases and V 0 bases, and 7 bases lay outside the gene matches.

V gene TRBV18 combines with J gene TRBJ2-7; no clear D gene. The CDR3 length is 13 residues. Germline CDR1 and CDR2: KGHSH and LQKENI. V gave up 1 base and J gave up 1 base, with 5 bases separating them. The CDR3 region has the DNA TGTGCCAGCTCACCACGAGGTTCCTACGAGCAGTACTTC. Encoded protein: CASSPRGSYEQYF.

This sequence joins TRBV5-1 and TRBJ2-1; 10 bases match TRBD2. Germline assignment: CDR1 SGHRS and CDR2 YFSETQ. This CDR3 spans 15 amino acids. Unmatched junction bases numbered 12, after V lost 9 bases and J lost 6 bases. CDR3: CATSPRAGGANEQFF. Here the CDR3 DNA reads TGCGCCACTTCCCCTAGAGCGGGAGGGGCCAATGAGCAGTTCTTC.

This clone was seen a single time. The V call is TRBV18, the J call TRBJ2-7; D gene uncertain. This CDR3 comprises 14 residues. The V end was cut by 2 bases, the J end by 3 bases, with 11 bases between. In germline, CDR1 is KGHSH, CDR2 LQKENI. CDR3: CASSPAGLLYEQYF. For the CDR3, the DNA is TGTGCCAGCTCACCAGCAGGTCTTCTCTACGAGCAGTACTTC.